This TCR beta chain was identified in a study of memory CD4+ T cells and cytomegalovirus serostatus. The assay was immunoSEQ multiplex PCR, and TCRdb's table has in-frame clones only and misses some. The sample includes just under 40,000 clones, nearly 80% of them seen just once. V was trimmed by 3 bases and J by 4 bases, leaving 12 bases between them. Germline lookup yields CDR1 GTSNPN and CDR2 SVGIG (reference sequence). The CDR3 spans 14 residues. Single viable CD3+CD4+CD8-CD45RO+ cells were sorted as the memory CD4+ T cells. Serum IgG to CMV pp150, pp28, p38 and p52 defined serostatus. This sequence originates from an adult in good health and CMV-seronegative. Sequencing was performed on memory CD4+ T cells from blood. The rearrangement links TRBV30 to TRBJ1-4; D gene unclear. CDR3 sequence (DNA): TGTGCCTGGAGAGACAAGCTTTTTAATGAAAAACTGTTTTTT. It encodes CAWRDKLFNEKLFF.